Presented here are 18 T cell receptor beta chains from one specimen sequenced in a study of shared T cell receptors in the human thymus. The data were produced by immunoSEQ multiplex PCR, yet TCRdb's version contains in-frame clones alone and is incomplete. The sample contains roughly 560,000 clones, approximately 78% of which appear only once. The data also belong to a second study, concerning human thymus T cells.

Sequenced material: thymocytes. The receptors derive from a boy under two years old with a congenital heart defect.

This rearrangement joins TRBV12-5 to TRBJ2-7, with 8 bases fitting TRBD2. The CDR3 sequence is 15 residues long. CDR1 and CDR2 (germline): LGHNT, FRNRAP. V trimming: 5 bases; J trimming: 2 bases; junction bases outside the gene matches: 8. The CDR3 bases are TGTGCTAGTGGTCTTGGCGGGAGGCCAACCTACGAGCAGTACTTC. This encodes CASGLGGRPTYEQYF.

V is TRBV5-4 and J is TRBJ1-4; D call uncertain. The germline V gene has CDR1 SGHNT and CDR2 YYREEE (reference sequence). The CDR3 has 14 amino acids. V dropped 0 bases and J dropped 11 bases, with 14 bases sitting between them. The DNA for the CDR3 is TGTGCCAGCAGCTTGGAACTTGGTCACGGGAAACTGTTTTTT. Its protein is CASSLELGHGKLFF.

This chain uses TRBV7-9 with TRBJ2-5, with D tentatively TRBD2 (8 bases). The CDR3 is 19 residues long. V lost 5 bases, J lost 2 bases, and 27 bases lay in between. Germline V gives CDR1 SEHNR, CDR2 FQNEAQ (reference sequence). The CDR3 loop reads CASSPAGTEALAGQETQYF. For the CDR3, the DNA is TGTGCCAGCAGCCCGGCGGGGACAGAGGCCTTAGCGGGACAAGAGACCCAGTACTTC.

The J gene is TRBJ1-5, the V gene TRBV28; weak D call: TRBD1 (5 bases). Trimming cost V 2 bases and J 2 bases, with 19 bases left between them. The germline gives CDR1 MDHEN, CDR2 SYDVKM. There are 18 residues in the CDR3. CDR3 region: CASSLGASRGGGNQPQHF. CDR3 DNA: TGTGCCAGCAGTTTAGGGGCCTCTCGGGGAGGAGGCAATCAGCCCCAGCATTTT. Filled out from reference TRBV28 and TRBJ1-5, the complete variable domain reads DVKVTQSSRYLVKRTGEKVFLECVQDMDHENMFWYRQDPGLGLRLIYFSYDVKMKEKGDIPEGYSVSREKKERFSLILESASTNQTSMYLCASSLGASRGGGNQPQHFGDGTRLSIL.

This clone was detected a few times. This chain links TRBV6-5 with TRBJ2-7, with TRBD1 identical over 9 bases. J was trimmed by 1 base and V by 5 bases; bases with no gene match: 3. The CDR3 is 14 residues long. Germline V CDR1 and CDR2: MNHEY, SVGAGI. Here the CDR3 DNA reads TGTGCCAGCAGTCCCGGGACAGGGTCCTACGAGCAGTACTTC. Translation gives CASSPGTGSYEQYF.

This chain connects TRBV6-1 to TRBJ1-5; D perhaps matches TRBD1 (6 bases). The CDR3 extends over 14 amino acids. The V gene lost 4 bases and the J gene lost 5 bases, with 12 bases spanning the gap. Per the germline V gene, CDR1 is MNHNS and CDR2 is SASEGT. The CDR3 loop reads CASSGRGIYQPQHF. In nucleotides, the CDR3 is TGTGCCAGCAGTGGCAGGGGAATTTATCAGCCCCAGCATTTT.

This clone was counted once. The rearrangement uses TRBV7-2 and TRBJ1-4; 11 bases agree with TRBD1. The J segment lost 8 bases and the V segment lost 5 bases, leaving 7 bases of the junction unmatched. The germline CDR1 and CDR2 sequences are SGHTA and FQGNSA. The CDR3 has 15 amino acids. CDR3 nucleotide sequence: TGTGCCAGCAGCCTGGGGACAGGGGGTTACGAAAAACTGTTTTTT. Translated, it gives CASSLGTGGYEKLFF.

The chain is built from TRBV5-1 and TRBJ1-2, with unresolved D. The ends were cut back, 7 bases at V and 0 bases at J, with 7 bases in the middle. The germline CDR1 and CDR2 sequences are SGHRS and YFSETQ. This CDR3 is 12 amino acids long. For the CDR3, the DNA is TGCGCCAGCGGGCTTGCTAACTATGGCTACACCTTC. Protein product: CASGLANYGYTF.

The J gene is TRBJ2-7, the V gene TRBV5-4, with TRBD2 matching 10 bases. The CDR3 sequence is 13 residues long. The germline CDR1 and CDR2 sequences are SGHNT and YYREEE (reference sequence). The ends lost 8 bases at V and 0 bases at J; junction bases unmatched: 2. CDR3 sequence: CARAGGFSYEQYF. The DNA for the CDR3 is TGTGCCAGAGCGGGAGGGTTCTCCTACGAGCAGTACTTC.

This chain connects TRBV27 to TRBJ1-1; 8 bases map to TRBD1. This CDR3 is 13 amino acids long. After removal of 5 bases from V and 5 bases from J, the junction contained 4 bases not matched to a gene. Germline V lookup: CDR1 MNHEY, CDR2 SMNVEV (reference sequence). This chain's CDR3 is CASSRQGRTEAFF. The CDR3 nucleotides are TGTGCCAGCAGTCGACAGGGGCGGACTGAAGCTTTCTTT.

The chain has TRBV6-4 and TRBJ2-1, with D perhaps matching TRBD1 (6 bases). The V end lost 5 bases, the J end lost 7 bases, and 12 bases lay between the germline ends. Germline values: CDR1 MRHNA, CDR2 SNTAGT. CDR3 length: 13 amino acids. DNA of the CDR3: TGTGCCAGCAGTATCACAGGGTATAATGAGCAGTTCTTC. Translation: CASSITGYNEQFF.

The chain employs TRBV30 and TRBJ2-1, with D possibly matching TRBD2 (6 bases). This CDR3 is 14 amino acids long. Germline V gives CDR1 GTSNPN, CDR2 SVGIG (reference sequence). V was shortened by 1 base and J by 4 bases, with 11 bases between the two germline ends. The CDR3 is CAWSAGTGYNEQFF. In DNA form, the CDR3 reads TGTGCCTGGAGTGCCGGGACTGGGTACAATGAGCAGTTCTTC.

The chain carries TRBV9 and TRBJ2-7, with D possibly being TRBD1 (5 bases). Trimming pared 4 bases from V and 5 bases from J, leaving 16 bases between. The CDR3 is 14 residues long. Germline-derived CDR1 and CDR2 are SGDLS and YYNGEE. CDR3 sequence (DNA): TGTGCCAGCAGCACTACCAGGGAAGGGAACGAGCAGTACTTC. Its protein product is CASSTTREGNEQYF.

CDR3 sequence: CASADRDRLGDTEAFF. The CDR3 DNA is TGCGCCAGCGCGGACAGGGACCGATTAGGGGACACTGAAGCTTTCTTT. The V call is TRBV23-1, the J call TRBJ1-1, with 8 bases aligning to TRBD1. TRBV23-1 is designated an ORF whose function remains uncertain. V lost 8 bases, J lost 3 bases, and 14 bases stayed unmatched. CDR3 length: 16 residues.

The chain recombines TRBV18 with TRBJ2-7; possibly TRBD1 for D (5 bases). The germline V and J ends were trimmed by 1 base and 3 bases, with 16 bases remaining between them. Germline lookup yields CDR1 KGHSH and CDR2 LQKENI. The length of the CDR3 is 16 residues. The CDR3 region has the DNA TGTGCCAGCTCACCACAGGTGCAGGGTACAAACTACGAGCAGTACTTC. It codes for CASSPQVQGTNYEQYF. Combining the CDR3 with reference TRBV18 and TRBJ2-7 gives the whole variable domain NAGVMQNPRHLVRRRGQEARLRCSPMKGHSHVYWYRQLPEEGLKFMVYLQKENIIDESGMPKERFSAEFPKEGPSILRIQQVVRGDSAAYFCASSPQVQGTNYEQYFGPGTRLTVT.

The chain is built from TRBV7-2 and TRBJ2-5, with 8 bases aligning to TRBD2. In germline, CDR1 is SGHTA, CDR2 FQGNSA. Trimming took 7 bases from V and 4 from J; bases not matched to a gene: 11. This CDR3 comprises 15 residues. The CDR3 sequence: CASIPGGGHPETQYF. The CDR3 DNA reads TGTGCCAGCATCCCTGGCGGGGGGCACCCAGAGACCCAGTACTTC.

Here the CDR3 reads CASSLWPQAGSSDEQFF. The CDR3, as DNA: TGTGCCAGCAGTTTATGGCCCCAAGCGGGGTCTAGTGATGAGCAGTTCTTC. This chain joins TRBV28 and TRBJ2-1; 7 bases map to TRBD2. The CDR3 extends over 17 amino acids. Germline V gene sequence: CDR1 MDHEN, CDR2 SYDVKM. With V trimmed by 0 bases and J by 8 bases, 13 bases remained unmatched.

The CDR3 region is CASNRGGENAGELFF. The CDR3 DNA reads as TGTGCCAGCAACAGAGGGGGGGAAAACGCCGGGGAGCTGTTTTTT. The V and J genes are TRBV21-1 and TRBJ2-2; the DNA was not compared with TRBD2, the D call given in the table. TRBV21-1 is assigned pseudogene status. This CDR3 is 15 amino acids long.